The next 21 T cell receptor beta chains were all read from a single sample in a study of memory CD4+ T cells and cytomegalovirus serostatus. The sort gate was single viable CD3+CD4+CD8-CD45RO+ cells for memory CD4+ T cells. Profiling relied on immunoSEQ multiplex PCR, and the TCRdb table lists in-frame clones only, not all of them. The table lists approximately 46,000 clones, 79% of them singletons. Sequenced material: memory CD4+ T cells from blood. The receptors stem from an adult in good health and CMV-seronegative.

The chain is built from TRBV21-1 and TRBJ2-1; TRBD2 is the table's D call, not checked against the DNA. TRBV21-1 is tagged as a pseudogene. The CDR3 sequence is 19 residues long. The CDR3 loop is CASSNPKRPSGRALNEQFF. The CDR3 bases are TGTGCCAGCAGCAACCCAAAGAGACCTAGCGGGAGGGCCCTCAATGAGCAGTTCTTC.

This clone was seen only a few times. The chain uses TRBV2 and TRBJ1-5, with D possibly TRBD1 on 5 matching bases. In germline, CDR1 is SNHLY, CDR2 FYNNEI. This CDR3 contains 14 residues. Trimming cost V 6 bases and J 6 bases, with 15 bases left between them. The DNA for the CDR3 is TGTGCCAGCAGGGGGGGATCCTTTAGTCAGCCCCAGCATTTT. This translates into CASRGGSFSQPQHF. The full variable domain, with the rest looked up from reference TRBV2 and TRBJ1-5, is EPEVTQTPSHQVTQMGQEVILRCVPISNHLYFYWYRQILGQKVEFLVSFYNNEISEKSEIFDDQFSVERPDGSNFTLKIRSTKLEDSAMYFCASRGGSFSQPQHFGDGTRLSIL.

The chain links TRBV5-4 to TRBJ2-3; TRBD2 matches at 15 bases. Per germline, CDR1 SGHNT and CDR2 YYREEE (reference sequence). J lost 3 bases, V lost 3 bases, and 5 bases had no gene match. CDR3 size: 17 residues. The CDR3 nucleotides read TGTGCCAGCAGCTCCGGACTAGCGGGAGGGCCAACAGATACGCAGTATTTT. This codes for CASSSGLAGGPTDTQYF.

This chain uses TRBV11-2 with TRBJ1-5, with unresolved D. V shed 0 bases and J shed 6 bases, with 6 bases lying between them. The CDR3 loop spans 13 amino acids. CDR1 SGHAT and CDR2 FQNNGV come from the germline V gene. CDR3 DNA sequence: TGTGCCAGCAGCTTAGAGATGGGTCAGCCCCAGCATTTT. This codes for CASSLEMGQPQHF. Using reference TRBV11-2 and TRBJ1-5 for the parts outside the CDR3, the full variable domain is EAGVAQSPRYKIIEKRQSVAFWCNPISGHATLYWYQQILGQGPKLLIQFQNNGVVDDSQLPKDRFSAERLKGVDSTLKIQPAKLEDSAVYLCASSLEMGQPQHFGDGTRLSIL.

The rearrangement uses TRBV7-2 and TRBJ1-5; D unclear. V lost 5 bases and J 5 bases, leaving 10 bases between the germline ends. This CDR3 region has 13 residues. Germline V gives CDR1 SGHTA, CDR2 FQGNSA. CDR3 region: CASSQVHHQPQHF. In DNA, the CDR3 is TGTGCCAGCAGCCAAGTACATCATCAGCCCCAGCATTTT.

This chain joins TRBV5-8 and TRBJ2-7; D possibly corresponds to TRBD1 (6 bases). The V gene's germline CDR1 is SGHTS and CDR2 YDEGEE. The V end was cut by 8 bases, the J end by 2 bases, with 11 bases between. The CDR3 is made up of 12 amino acids. The CDR3 sequence is CASPGHPYEQYF. CDR3 coding DNA: TGTGCCAGTCCGGGACATCCCTACGAGCAGTACTTC.

CDR3 region: CASSHSDTQYF. The CDR3 DNA reads as TGTGCCAGCAGCCATAGCGATACGCAGTATTTT. V and J are TRBV4-2 and TRBJ2-3; D gene unclear. The length of the CDR3 is 11 residues. Germline V gene lookup returns CDR1 LGHNA and CDR2 YNFKEQ. Trimming pared 3 bases from V and 6 bases from J, leaving 4 bases between.

The V call is TRBV7-8, the J call TRBJ2-1; no clear D gene. The CDR3 totals 11 residues. The V gene's germline CDR1 is SGHVS and CDR2 FQNEAQ. Trimming removed 2 bases from V and 7 bases from J, with 3 bases in between. The CDR3 DNA reads TGTGCCAGCAGCTTACCTAATGAGCAGTTCTTC. This codes for CASSLPNEQFF.

The rearrangement joins TRBV7-8 to TRBJ2-2; D possibly corresponds to TRBD2 (6 bases). V was pared by 5 bases and J by 8 bases, with 21 bases between. The germline V gene encodes CDR1 SGHVS and CDR2 FQNEAQ. The CDR3 length is 16 residues. Here the CDR3 reads CASSGRDSRVVGELFF. CDR3 DNA: TGTGCCAGCAGCGGCCGGGACTCCCGGGTGGTTGGGGAGCTGTTTTTT.

The chain employs TRBV5-4 and TRBJ1-4, with a tentative D call TRBD1 (5 bases). V gave up 4 bases and J gave up 8 bases, with 21 bases separating them. Looked up from germline, CDR1 is SGHNT and CDR2 is YYREEE (reference sequence). This CDR3 has 16 residues. CDR3 loop: CASSLLEVREGEKLFF. Written as DNA, the CDR3 is TGTGCCAGCAGCCTATTAGAGGTCAGAGAGGGGGAAAAACTGTTTTTT.

This chain links TRBV27 with TRBJ2-3, with 9 bases lining up with TRBD1. Germline lookup yields CDR1 MNHEY and CDR2 SMNVEV (reference sequence). The CDR3 totals 18 residues. Germline trimming cut 2 bases from V and 3 bases from J; bases unmatched to any gene: 12. The CDR3 spells CASSLARTGEKETDTQYF. The CDR3 bases are TGTGCCAGCAGTTTAGCCAGGACAGGGGAAAAGGAGACAGATACGCAGTATTTT.

This rearrangement joins TRBV5-6 to TRBJ2-1, with 16 nucleotides matching TRBD2. Germline-derived CDR1 and CDR2 are SGHDT and YYEEEE. With 4 bases clipped from V and 1 base from J, the junction kept 5 bases outside the gene matches. This CDR3 contains 18 residues. CDR3 amino acids: CASSVGLAGGPSYNEQFF. CDR3 bases: TGTGCCAGCAGCGTGGGACTAGCGGGAGGGCCGTCCTACAATGAGCAGTTCTTC.

This chain links TRBV21-1 with TRBJ2-1; the table gives TRBD1 as D, unverified against the DNA. TRBV21-1 is classified as a pseudogene. The CDR3 runs to 17 residues. In DNA, the CDR3 is TGTGCCAGCAGCACCAGGGACAGGGCAGCATCCTACAATGAGCAGTTCTTC. It translates to CASSTRDRAASYNEQFF.

V gene TRBV7-9 combines with J gene TRBJ2-3, with 10 bases aligning to TRBD1. Looked up from germline, CDR1 is SEHNR and CDR2 is FQNEAQ (reference sequence). The V segment lost 1 base and the J segment 3 bases; nucleotides outside the gene matches: 1. This CDR3 contains 15 residues. The chain's CDR3 is CASSLEGQGTDTQYF. DNA for the CDR3: TGTGCCAGCAGCTTAGAGGGACAGGGGACAGATACGCAGTATTTT.

The rearrangement uses TRBV5-1 and TRBJ2-2; 10 positions match TRBD1. The ends lost 5 bases at V and 5 bases at J; junction bases unmatched: 9. Germline V lookup: CDR1 SGHRS, CDR2 YFSETQ. This CDR3 comprises 16 residues. The CDR3 is CASRAPGQGNTGELFF. The CDR3 coding sequence is TGCGCCAGCAGAGCCCCGGGACAGGGGAATACCGGGGAGCTGTTTTTT.

The rearrangement joins TRBV9 to TRBJ2-6; D might be TRBD1 (6 bases). This CDR3 region has 18 residues. Germline assignment: CDR1 SGDLS and CDR2 YYNGEE. V lost 0 bases to trimming and J lost 0 bases, with 13 bases between them. CDR3: CASSVDVRGYSGANVLTF. In nucleotides, the CDR3 is TGTGCCAGCAGCGTAGATGTCAGGGGATACTCTGGGGCCAACGTCCTGACTTTC.

J is TRBJ2-3 and V is TRBV12-5; 9 bases are a match to TRBD2. CDR1 and CDR2 (germline): LGHNT, FRNRAP. CDR3 length: 18 amino acids. Trimming took 3 bases from V and 0 from J; bases not matched to a gene: 10. CDR3 sequence: CASGFGAGGPFSTDTQYF. The CDR3 DNA follows: TGTGCTAGTGGTTTTGGGGCGGGAGGGCCATTCAGCACAGATACGCAGTATTTT.

The chain employs TRBV4-1 and TRBJ2-1; either TRBD1 or TRBD2 may fit D (5 bases each). V lost 2 bases to trimming and J lost 6 bases, with 26 bases between them. Per the germline V gene, CDR1 is MGHRA and CDR2 is YSYEKL. This CDR3 comprises 19 residues. In nucleotides, the CDR3 is TGCGCCAGCAGCCAAACCCGGGGCCTAGGAGACGGTTCAGGCAATGAGCAGTTCTTC. This codes for CASSQTRGLGDGSGNEQFF.

With respect to this clone: An end of the junction does not agree with germline; a read error may underlie this. V usage is TRBV5-4 and J usage is TRBJ2-7, with 8 bases that match TRBD2. This CDR3 has 15 amino acids. CDR1 is SGHNT and CDR2 is YYREEE in the germline V gene (reference sequence). In DNA form, the CDR3 reads TGCGCCAGCAGCCGAGCTAGCGGGCGCTCCTACGAGCAGTACTTC. It yields the protein CASSRASGRSYEQYF.

In DNA form, the CDR3 reads TGTGCCAGCAGCTTGCTGGTGGGGGCGAGCTCCTACGAGCAGTACTTC. This encodes CASSLLVGASSYEQYF. The chain carries TRBV5-4 and TRBJ2-7; possible D gene TRBD1, 6 bases. The V gene's germline CDR1 is SGHNT and CDR2 YYREEE (reference sequence). V was cut by 1 base and J by 0 bases, with 14 bases left in between. The CDR3 spans 16 residues.

The chain combines TRBV25-1 with TRBJ2-2, with TRBD1 matching over 8 bases. The CDR3 length is 16 residues. Germline CDR1 MGHDK, CDR2 SYGVNS. V shed 3 bases, J shed 3 bases, and the junction held 6 bases outside the gene matches. The CDR3 reads CASSDAAQGDTGELFF. For the CDR3, the DNA is TGTGCCAGCAGTGACGCTGCACAGGGGGACACCGGGGAGCTGTTTTTT.